This TCR beta chain was profiled in a study of Ad26.COV2.S vaccination and SARS-CoV-2 variants. Study-level background: A COV1001 Ad26.COV2.S trial-arm participant provided the sample. General study results and limits: Recipients of either vaccine or placebo displayed similar breadth of non-spike TCRs. After vaccination, reports described spike-specific CD8+ and CD4+ T cell responses as showing substantial breadth.

With respect to this clone: What it binds is not known. The sample carries other DNA sequences with the same CDR3.

The assay was immunoSEQ multiplex PCR, and TCRdb's table has in-frame clones only and misses some. The sample comprises about 680,000 clones, roughly nine tenths of which are singletons, and approximately 1.5% rests with the top ten. Treatment denoted: roughly 20 received Ad26.COV2.S at low or high dose, single or two shots; 5 received placebo; per-sample allocation not given. Vaccine and placebo recipients were sampled on day 63 after the first injection. The sample consisted of peripheral blood, taken in a trial of Ad26.COV2.S vaccine versus placebo. This receptor was obtained from a person aged 18-65 years who received the Ad26.COV2.S COVID-19 vaccine or a placebo.

CDR3 amino acids: CASSPGRSYEQYF. In nucleotides, the CDR3 is TGTGCCAGCTCACCGGGCAGGTCCTACGAGCAGTACTTC. V usage is TRBV18 and J usage is TRBJ2-7; no reliable D call. Trimming stripped 3 bases from V and 1 base from J, with 7 bases between. CDR1 is KGHSH, CDR2 LQKENI, per germline. CDR3 size: 13 residues.